A single sample is the source of the 8 T cell receptor beta chains below, sequenced in a study of blood T cell repertoires in COVID-19 (dated by TCRdb to the early 2020s). The protocol used for the library was the immunoSEQ multiplex PCR assay. Imported from immuneACCESS, the table was reduced by TCRdb to in-frame sequences with V and J called. These copies leave out some clones; in studies compared against another copy, an unresolved V gene accounts for under half, and the cause of the remainder is not known. The sample table shows a few hundred thousand clones, and over 75% are seen once. The ten biggest clones cover 2.2% of the sample. The sequenced sample was PBMCs or T cells enriched from blood (not recorded which). The source of these receptors is a man aged 25 to 40 who had recovered from COVID-19.

This chain uses TRBV5-6 with TRBJ1-2; D gene ambiguous. V was clipped by 1 base and J by 8 bases, with 9 bases between them. The CDR3 is made up of 12 amino acids. Per the germline V gene, CDR1 is SGHDT and CDR2 is YYEEEE. CDR3 DNA sequence: TGTGCCAGCAGCTTGATAGGACTCGGCTACACCTTC. It codes for CASSLIGLGYTF.

The chain combines TRBV19 with TRBJ1-5; D is undetermined. The CDR3 runs 13 residues. The germline CDR1 and CDR2 sequences are LNHDA and SQIVND (reference sequence). The V and J ends lost 7 bases and 1 base respectively, with 8 bases between them. CDR3 protein: CASTFGSNQPQHF. The CDR3 bases are TGTGCCAGTACTTTTGGCAGCAATCAGCCCCAGCATTTT.

Comments on this clone: The junction differs from germline at one of its ends, possibly a read error. This chain connects TRBV6-1 to TRBJ1-5, with 7 bases matching TRBD1. The CDR3 extends over 15 amino acids. CDR1 and CDR2 from the germline V gene are MNHNS and SASEGT. The CDR3 coding sequence is TGTGCCAGCAGCGAAGGGCAGGGGGGCAATCAGCCCCAGCATTTT. It encodes CASSEGQGGNQPQHF.

The V and J genes are TRBV19 and TRBJ1-1, with a possible D match to TRBD1 (6 bases). This CDR3 is 13 amino acids long. Germline CDR1 is LNHDA and CDR2 is SQIVND (reference sequence). Deletions cut 7 bases from V and 8 bases from J, with 17 bases between. This CDR3 reads CASKGRGAGEAFF. CDR3 bases: TGTGCCAGTAAAGGTCGGGGGGCAGGAGAAGCTTTCTTT. The entire variable domain, with the rest obtained from reference TRBV19 and TRBJ1-1, is as follows: DGGITQSPKYLFRKEGQNVTLSCEQNLNHDAMYWYRQDPGQGLRLIYYSQIVNDFQKGDIAEGYSVSREKKESFPLTVTSAQKNPTAFYLCASKGRGAGEAFFGQGTRLTVV.

J is TRBJ1-4 and V is TRBV27; a possible D gene is TRBD1 (6 bases). The CDR3 covers 16 residues. Trimming shortened V by 2 bases and J by 2 bases, and 12 bases separated the two germline ends. Germline loops: CDR1 MNHEY, CDR2 SMNVEV (reference sequence). The CDR3 spells CASSLQGSWTNEKLFF. The CDR3 coding sequence is TGTGCCAGCAGTTTACAGGGGTCGTGGACTAATGAAAAACTGTTTTTT. Using reference TRBV27 and TRBJ1-4 for the parts outside the CDR3, the full variable domain is EAQVTQNPRYLITVTGKKLTVTCSQNMNHEYMSWYRQDPGLGLRQIYYSMNVEVTDKGDVPEGYKVSRKEKRNFPLILESPSPNQTSLYFCASSLQGSWTNEKLFFGSGTQLSVL.

The chain uses TRBV7-6 and TRBJ1-2, with unresolved D. Trimming left V 5 bases short and J 1 base short, with 14 bases between. Germline-derived CDR1 and CDR2 are SGHVS and FNYEAQ. This CDR3 is built from 15 residues. As DNA, the CDR3 is TGTGCCAGCAGCCGCGGTTCTGGGAGTAACTATGGCTACACCTTC. It encodes CASSRGSGSNYGYTF.

The chain links TRBV18 to TRBJ1-1; 9 bases are a match to TRBD1. The CDR3 runs to 15 residues. The germline CDR1 and CDR2 sequences are KGHSH and LQKENI. Trimming removed 4 bases from V and 1 base from J; junction bases left unmatched: 4. The CDR3 DNA reads TGTGCCAGCTCACATACAGGGGGCTCGAACACTGAAGCTTTCTTT. It translates to CASSHTGGSNTEAFF. Full variable domain (outside the CDR3, taken from reference TRBV18 and TRBJ1-1): NAGVMQNPRHLVRRRGQEARLRCSPMKGHSHVYWYRQLPEEGLKFMVYLQKENIIDESGMPKERFSAEFPKEGPSILRIQQVVRGDSAAYFCASSHTGGSNTEAFFGQGTRLTVV.

The chain couples TRBV10-3 to TRBJ1-1; possible D gene TRBD1, 6 bases. From germline, CDR1 is ENHRY and CDR2 SYGVKD. V was pared by 10 bases and J by 3 bases, with 15 bases between. CDR3 size: 13 residues. Here the CDR3 DNA reads TGTGCCACCATACAGGGACGAGACACTGAAGCTTTCTTT. Its protein is CATIQGRDTEAFF.